This T cell receptor beta chain was captured by sequencing in a study of control samples from healthy donors and cancer patients. In this sample, this clone turned up many times. Here immunoSEQ multiplex PCR was the method, and the copy in TCRdb shows in-frame clones only, minus some. The sample consists of 90,000 to 100,000 clones, over 60% of them appearing once. V was clipped by 6 bases and J by 4 bases; unmatched bases: 5. Germline lookup yields CDR1 MNHEY and CDR2 SVGAGI. The CDR3 contains 13 residues. The sequencing input was blood. V gene TRBV6-5 combines with J gene TRBJ1-1, with TRBD1 matching 7 bases. The clonotype originates from a woman in her 30s in good health. Here the CDR3 reads CASSLRQGTEAFF. The CDR3 DNA follows: TGTGCCAGCAGCTTGCGACAGGGCACTGAAGCTTTCTTT.